This TCR beta chain appears in the sequencing data of a study of cytomegalovirus exposure and HLA in healthy donors (dated by TCRdb to about 2017). Notes on the research overall: The 550 to 750 repertoires of the first cohort and the 95 to 150 validation repertoires were produced on the same platform, according to a later analysis. The study was designed to test whether signatures of past pathogen exposure could be identified by cataloging public T cell receptors. Along with the approximately 620-subject first cohort, a separate validation cohort of about 110 different subjects was used. To predict cytomegalovirus infection status, the study brought together high-throughput TCR immunosequencing, statistical association of individual TCRs with disease status, and machine learning. Study-wide findings and limitations: All 120 or so repertoires were used to score co-occurrence in the validation cohort in a later analysis, because that analysis had no HLA typing for the cohort. The authors suggested that the approach could potentially be generalized to other disease states and immunological phenotypes. Most TCR sequences were seen in very few donors, while some public TCRs were found in many individuals. A few of the identified cytomegalovirus-associated TCR beta chains were confirmed in vitro to be specific for cytomegalovirus antigens. Cytomegalovirus status was reported to be diagnosed by the classifier with high specificity and sensitivity in both the original and validation cohorts. The study listed 164 TCR beta chains as associated with cytomegalovirus. In a later analysis, TCRs clustered in the first cohort were found to also tend to co-occur in the 120 or so validation repertoires, with 94% of cluster scores above 0.

From V the trimming removes 3 bases and from J it removes 4 bases, while the gene matches leave 11 bases of the junction unaccounted for. Including the terminal cysteine and phenylalanine, the CDR3 comprises 17 residues. The entry retains the CDR3 DNA only, 51 bases that are in frame from base 1. The germline V gene encodes CDR1 SGHTA and CDR2 FQGNSA. The donors belonged to the validation cohort of about 120 subjects, which was separate from the roughly 700-subject first cohort. The library came from the immunoSEQ multiplex PCR assay. The original pipeline was this. To diagnose cytomegalovirus status from the catalog of TCR beta chain sequences, a statistical classification framework was built. TCRdb took this table from immuneACCESS and kept in-frame rearrangements with V and J called. Such tables lack part of the clones; where checked against another copy, unresolved V genes explain under half of the gap, and the rest is unexplained. V and J calls and clone size come straight from that table; D and trimming were deduced from the DNA. The sample table contains over 250,000 clones; only one count was recorded for roughly nine tenths of them. Approximately 1.1% of the sample goes to the ten largest clones.

A remark on this clone: The target of this receptor is not known. No base-level quality is on record; no much larger clone is a single base apart.

The sequence was obtained from a woman aged 25 to 39 in good health and CMV-seropositive. Source material: PBMCs. Recombination connected TRBV7-2 to TRBJ1-2, and TRBD1 matches 10 of the central bases. For the CDR3, the sequence is CASSFLTGGATIYGYTF. The nucleotide sequence reads TGTGCCAGCAGCTTTTTGACAGGGGGCGCCACCATCTATGGCTACACCTTC.